This T cell receptor (beta chain) was recorded in a study of blood T cell repertoires in COVID-19. Study-wide background: Researchers got acute and convalescent COVID-19 samples from the United States, Italy and Spain. From T cells, B-cell-depleted T cells, or PBMCs came the material, which was cDNA or gDNA.

V lost 3 bases and J lost 1, with 11 bases in between. The length of the CDR3 is 15 residues. Per the germline V gene, CDR1 is MNHEY and CDR2 is SMNVEV (reference sequence). This clone was detected only once. Study processing details: The authors estimated nucleated cell counts from reference gene primer amplification. Here immunoSEQ multiplex PCR was the method, and the copy in TCRdb shows in-frame clones only, minus some. D and trimming were read from the DNA, whereas the V and J calls and clone size are those reported in that table. Of roughly 350,000 clones in the sample, roughly 90% are singletons; the top ten hold 3.5% to 4.5%.

The chain has TRBV27 and TRBJ2-3, with a possible D match to TRBD2 (5 bases). The sample taken for sequencing was peripheral blood. This TCR was sampled from a woman aged 50 to 65 with active or convalescent COVID-19. The CDR3 DNA reads as TGTGCCAGCAGTTTGCGGGCCTGGGGCACAGATACGCAGTATTTT. It translates to CASSLRAWGTDTQYF.